This T cell receptor (beta chain) is drawn from a study of blood T cell repertoires in COVID-19. TCRdb keeps only in-frame clones here, not all; method: immunoSEQ multiplex PCR. Of roughly 70,000 clones in the sample, around 80% are singletons; the top ten hold 8% to 10%. The CDR3 has 16 amino acids. V gave up 5 bases and J gave up 5 bases; unmatched junction bases: 13. Germline CDR1 reads SGHTA; CDR2 reads FQGNSA. This clone was seen repeatedly, ten times or more. The gene calls are TRBV7-2 and TRBJ2-5, with 8 bases matching TRBD2. This receptor was taken from a human donor in a cohort sampled during active COVID-19. The sequenced sample consisted of peripheral blood. DNA of the CDR3: TGTGCCAGCAGCCCCCAACGGGGGGGAGAGTCCGAGACCCAGTACTTC. Its protein is CASSPQRGGESETQYF.